This TCR beta chain was documented in a study of shared clonotypes between healthy human individuals. About this clone: A junction end diverges from the germline sequence, so it may reflect a read error.

Sequencing used immunoSEQ multiplex PCR; TCRdb keeps in-frame clones, though not all of them. The sample records nearly 1,000,000 clones, more than 75% being singletons. CDR3 length: 11 amino acids. Germline loops: CDR1 SGHNT, CDR2 YYREEE (reference sequence). Sequenced material: memory CD4+ T cells sorted from blood. Noted subset: CD45RA-negative fraction. This chain connects TRBV5-4 to TRBJ2-1, with TRBD1 matching over 8 bases. The sequence was collected from a young man in good health. CDR3 residues: CASSFRQGWIF. The CDR3 DNA sequence: TGTGCCAGCAGCTTTCGACAGGGGTGGATCTTC.